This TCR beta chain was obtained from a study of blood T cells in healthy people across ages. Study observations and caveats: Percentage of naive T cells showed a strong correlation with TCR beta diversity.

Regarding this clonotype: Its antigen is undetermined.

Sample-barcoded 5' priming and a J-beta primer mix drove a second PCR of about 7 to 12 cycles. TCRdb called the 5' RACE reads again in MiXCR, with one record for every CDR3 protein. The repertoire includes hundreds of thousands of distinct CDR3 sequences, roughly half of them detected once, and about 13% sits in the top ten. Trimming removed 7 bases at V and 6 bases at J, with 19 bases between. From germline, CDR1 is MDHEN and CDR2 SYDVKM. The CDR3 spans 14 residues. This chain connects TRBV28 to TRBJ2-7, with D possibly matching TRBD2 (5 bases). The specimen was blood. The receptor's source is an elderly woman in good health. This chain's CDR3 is CASTGRAELGEQYF. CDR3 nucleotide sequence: TGTGCCAGCACCGGACGAGCGGAGCTTGGCGAGCAGTACTTC.